The 30 T cell receptor beta chains below come from one sample, sequenced in a study of cytomegalovirus exposure and HLA in healthy donors. Using immunoSEQ multiplex PCR, the repertoire was profiled, and TCRdb retains in-frame clones only, with some absent. Among 150,000 or so clones listed, roughly 89% were seen once. Sequencing was carried out using PBMCs. These TCRs come from a woman aged 25 to 39 in good health and CMV-seronegative.

The chain links TRBV4-3 to TRBJ2-3; 10 bases fit TRBD2. CDR1 LGHNA and CDR2 YSLEER come from the germline V gene. The CDR3 is 16 residues long. Trimming removed 0 bases from V and 2 bases from J; junction bases left unmatched: 2. CDR3 sequence (DNA): TGCGCCAGCAGCCAAGATGGACTAGCGGTCACAGATACGCAGTATTTT. Encoded protein: CASSQDGLAVTDTQYF.

The chain joins TRBV19 to TRBJ2-7, with 8 bases lining up with TRBD2. Trimming at V came to 7 bases and at J to 6 bases, leaving 17 bases not matched to a gene. The CDR3 extends over 16 amino acids. Germline V lookup: CDR1 LNHDA, CDR2 SQIVND (reference sequence). CDR3 amino acids: CASTPSARGGLLEQYF. CDR3 sequence (DNA): TGTGCCAGTACCCCCTCCGCTCGCGGGGGGCTGCTCGAGCAGTACTTC.

This chain joins TRBV5-5 and TRBJ1-1, with unresolved D. Germline CDR1 reads SGHKS; CDR2 reads YYEKEE (reference sequence). This CDR3 region has 14 residues. V dropped 5 bases and J dropped 3 bases, with 14 bases sitting between them. The CDR3 coding sequence is TGTGCCAGCAGTAAGTTTTACCCGGACACTGAAGCTTTCTTT. Its protein product is CASSKFYPDTEAFF.

The chain recombines TRBV10-3 with TRBJ2-1; D may be TRBD2 (7 bases). The germline CDR1 and CDR2 sequences are ENHRY and SYGVKD. Trimming left V 11 bases short and J 0 bases short, with 20 bases between. This CDR3 has 16 residues. The CDR3 DNA reads TGTGCCCTGTCAATGGGAGGGGGGTTCTCCTACAATGAGCAGTTCTTC. This gives the protein CALSMGGGFSYNEQFF.

This chain links TRBV19 with TRBJ2-3; D is possibly TRBD2 (5 bases). Germline CDR1 and CDR2: LNHDA and SQIVND (reference sequence). The CDR3 is 15 residues long. V was cut by 2 bases and J by 3 bases, with 12 bases left in between. Written as DNA, the CDR3 is TGTGCCAGTAGTATATATGGGGAGAGTACAGATACGCAGTATTTT. It specifies CASSIYGESTDTQYF.

The chain combines TRBV18 with TRBJ1-4; 9 bases agree with TRBD1. V lost 4 bases and J lost 8; bases outside the gene matches: 5. Germline V gives CDR1 KGHSH, CDR2 LQKENI. CDR3 length: 14 residues. The CDR3 region has the DNA TGTGCCAGCTCACTCCGACAGGGGGACGAAAAACTGTTTTTT. It encodes CASSLRQGDEKLFF.

As DNA, the CDR3 is TGTGCCAGTAGTAGACAGTTGAGCTCCTACGAGCAGTACTTC. Amino acid sequence: CASSRQLSSYEQYF. The V gene is TRBV19, the J gene TRBJ2-7, with D possibly being TRBD1 (5 bases). Germline-derived CDR1 and CDR2 are LNHDA and SQIVND (reference sequence). With 4 bases removed from V and 0 bases from J, the gap between germline ends came to 10 bases. CDR3 size: 14 residues.

The chain has TRBV7-2 and TRBJ1-1; D unclear. V lost 5 bases to trimming and J lost 5 bases, with 15 bases between them. The germline CDR1 and CDR2 sequences are SGHTA and FQGNSA. The CDR3 spans 14 residues. The CDR3 sequence is CASSPRVGGTEAFF. Written as DNA, the CDR3 is TGTGCCAGCAGCCCCCGGGTCGGAGGTACTGAAGCTTTCTTT. The full variable domain, its missing parts supplied by reference TRBV7-2 and TRBJ1-1, is GAGVSQSPSNKVTEKGKDVELRCDPISGHTALYWYRQSLGQGLEFLIYFQGNSAPDKSGLPSDRFSAERTGGSVSTLTIQRTQQEDSAVYLCASSPRVGGTEAFFGQGTRLTVV.

V usage is TRBV7-9 and J usage is TRBJ2-4; TRBD2 agrees at 7 bases. Unmatched junction bases numbered 7, after V lost 1 base and J lost 7 bases. The CDR3 covers 15 residues. Germline lookup yields CDR1 SEHNR and CDR2 FQNEAQ (reference sequence). Here the CDR3 reads CASSLDLGLENIQYF. The CDR3 DNA follows: TGTGCCAGCAGCTTAGATTTAGGACTAGAGAACATTCAGTACTTC.

This chain links TRBV11-3 with TRBJ2-7, with D possibly TRBD1 on 6 matching bases. Trimming removed 5 bases from V and 5 bases from J, with 22 bases in between. This CDR3 contains 16 residues. Germline loops: CDR1 SGHNT, CDR2 YENEEA. The CDR3 loop is CASSPTRGELPHEQYF. CDR3 DNA sequence: TGTGCCAGCAGCCCAACCAGGGGTGAACTTCCACACGAGCAGTACTTC.

The V and J genes are TRBV4-1 and TRBJ1-6; D is perhaps TRBD1 (6 bases). The V and J ends lost 4 bases and 16 bases respectively, with 20 bases between them. The V gene's germline CDR1 is MGHRA and CDR2 YSYEKL. CDR3 size: 14 residues. The CDR3, as DNA: TGCGCCAGCAGCCTAAGGATCGGACAGCCGCGACTCCACTTT. Translation gives CASSLRIGQPRLHF.

J is TRBJ2-2 and V is TRBV4-1; D not certain. Deletions cut 1 base from V and 8 bases from J, with 8 bases between. Looked up from germline, CDR1 is MGHRA and CDR2 is YSYEKL. CDR3 size: 13 residues. The CDR3 is CASSQVLTGELFF. The CDR3 DNA reads as TGCGCCAGCAGCCAAGTTCTTACTGGGGAGCTGTTTTTT.

The rearrangement joins TRBV5-6 to TRBJ2-1; D uncertain. The germline V gene has CDR1 SGHDT and CDR2 YYEEEE. V was cut by 1 base and J by 5 bases, with 10 bases left in between. The CDR3 is 14 residues long. CDR3 in DNA: TGTGCCAGCAGCTTGTCCAGGATCGACAATGAGCAGTTCTTC. It encodes CASSLSRIDNEQFF.

This chain links TRBV7-2 with TRBJ1-6; TRBD1 agrees at 7 bases. The trim removed 5 bases at V and 4 bases at J, leaving 5 bases unmatched. The germline gives CDR1 SGHTA, CDR2 FQGNSA. The CDR3 is made up of 15 amino acids. In DNA form, the CDR3 reads TGTGCCAGCAGCAACCGGGACAGATATAATTCACCCCTCCACTTT. Its protein product is CASSNRDRYNSPLHF.

This rearrangement joins TRBV7-9 to TRBJ1-1, with D unclear. Trimming pared 2 bases from V and 7 bases from J, leaving 8 bases between. CDR1 is SEHNR and CDR2 is FQNEAQ in the germline V gene (reference sequence). This CDR3 spans 12 amino acids. CDR3 nucleotide sequence: TGTGCCAGCAGCTTATCTCGAGGTGAAGCTTTCTTT. It translates to CASSLSRGEAFF.

This chain links TRBV11-3 with TRBJ2-2; D may be TRBD2 (6 bases). V lost 5 bases to trimming and J lost 6 bases, with 16 bases between them. The CDR3 contains 15 residues. The germline V gene has CDR1 SGHNT and CDR2 YENEEA. In DNA, the CDR3 is TGTGCCAGCAGCGGAGGGGCTATGGGCGCCGGGGAGCTGTTTTTT. As protein: CASSGGAMGAGELFF.

The chain is built from TRBV18 and TRBJ1-5; TRBD1 agrees at 9 bases. CDR3 length: 16 residues. Germline CDR1 reads KGHSH; CDR2 reads LQKENI. The V segment lost 4 bases and the J segment 5 bases; nucleotides outside the gene matches: 9. The CDR3 is CASSLGTGRRDQPQHF. The CDR3 DNA reads TGTGCCAGCTCACTAGGGACAGGGAGGAGGGATCAGCCCCAGCATTTT.

The chain uses TRBV6-6 and TRBJ1-2; TRBD1 agrees at 7 bases. J lost 6 bases, V lost 7 bases, and 8 bases had no gene match. The CDR3 loop spans 13 amino acids. The germline gives CDR1 MNHNY, CDR2 SVGAGI (reference sequence). The CDR3 nucleotides read TGTGCCAGCAAAAGACAGGGCTGGAATGGCTACACCTTC. This codes for CASKRQGWNGYTF.

The V gene is TRBV19, the J gene TRBJ1-6; possibly TRBD1 for D (6 bases). Germline V gene sequence: CDR1 LNHDA, CDR2 SQIVND (reference sequence). Trimming removed 4 bases from V and 10 bases from J, with 14 bases in between. The CDR3 loop spans 14 amino acids. CDR3 protein: CASSNTGIGSPLHF. The DNA for the CDR3 is TGTGCCAGTAGTAATACAGGGATCGGCTCACCCCTCCACTTT.

This clone was detected a few times. The chain carries TRBV7-8 and TRBJ2-2, with 7 bases lining up with TRBD2. The CDR3 covers 16 residues. Germline loops: CDR1 SGHVS, CDR2 FQNEAQ. V dropped 5 bases and J dropped 4; count of bases not matched to a gene: 10. The CDR3 bases are TGTGCCAGCAGCCCAGAGGGACTACCCCGCACCGGGGAGCTGTTTTTT. Amino acids: CASSPEGLPRTGELFF.

J is TRBJ2-5 and V is TRBV6-6; the D is unclear. There are 13 residues in the CDR3. Deletions cut 6 bases from V and 9 bases from J, with 17 bases between. Germline values: CDR1 MNHNY, CDR2 SVGAGI (reference sequence). The CDR3 sequence: CASSPPTETAQYF. The CDR3 DNA is TGTGCCAGCAGCCCCCCAACGGAGACCGCCCAGTACTTC.

The gene calls are TRBV5-1 and TRBJ2-7, with 9 nucleotides matching TRBD1. The J segment lost 0 bases and the V segment lost 1 base, leaving 5 bases of the junction unmatched. The CDR3 extends over 16 amino acids. Germline CDR1 and CDR2: SGHRS and YFSETQ. The DNA for the CDR3 is TGCGCCAGCAGCTTGTTACAGGGGGCTACCTCCTACGAGCAGTACTTC. Its translation is CASSLLQGATSYEQYF.

Concerning this clone itself: This sample also contains other DNA sequences that code for the same CDR3. The genes are TRBV19 and TRBJ2-5; the D gene is possibly TRBD2 (6 bases). The CDR3 loop spans 13 amino acids. V was clipped by 3 bases and J by 2 bases, with 7 bases between them. Per germline, CDR1 LNHDA and CDR2 SQIVND (reference sequence). Written as DNA, the CDR3 is TGTGCCAGTAGTATCCGGGGGCAAGAGACCCAGTACTTC. It is translated as CASSIRGQETQYF.

The chain couples TRBV27 to TRBJ2-7; 9 nucleotides line up with TRBD1. V shed 6 bases and J 2 bases; nucleotides not matched to a gene: 5. The CDR3 covers 14 residues. Germline values: CDR1 MNHEY, CDR2 SMNVEV (reference sequence). The CDR3 DNA follows: TGTGCCAGCAGCTCCCGACAGGGGGCCTACGAGCAGTACTTC. It is translated as CASSSRQGAYEQYF.

The chain combines TRBV7-2 with TRBJ2-7; TRBD1 agrees at 8 bases. Losses at the gene ends were 2 bases for V and 0 bases for J; bases not matched to a gene: 3. Germline-derived CDR1 and CDR2 are SGHTA and FQGNSA. This CDR3 is 15 amino acids long. In nucleotides, the CDR3 is TGTGCCAGCAGCTTATTGACAGGGGCCTCCTACGAGCAGTACTTC. This encodes CASSLLTGASYEQYF.

The gene calls are TRBV7-9 and TRBJ1-4; D possibly corresponds to TRBD1 (6 bases). V lost 2 bases and J 6 bases, leaving 10 bases between the germline ends. Germline V gene data show CDR1 as SEHNR and CDR2 as FQNEAQ (reference sequence). This CDR3 region has 14 residues. The DNA for the CDR3 is TGTGCCAGCAGCTTACAGGGGCGGGATGAAAAACTGTTTTTT. Protein sequence: CASSLQGRDEKLFF. Supplemented by reference TRBV7-9 and TRBJ1-4, the full variable domain reads DTGVSQNPRHKITKRGQNVTFRCDPISEHNRLYWYRQTLGQGPEFLTYFQNEAQLEKSRLLSDRFSAERPKGSFSTLEIQRTEQGDSAMYLCASSLQGRDEKLFFGSGTQLSVL.

This chain connects TRBV5-1 to TRBJ1-2; weak D call: TRBD1 (6 bases). Germline V gene lookup returns CDR1 SGHRS and CDR2 YFSETQ. The CDR3 runs to 16 residues. V lost 4 bases to trimming and J lost 1 base, with 17 bases between them. In nucleotides, the CDR3 is TGCGCCAGCAGCAGTACTCAGGACAGCCGTAACTATGGCTACACCTTC. It yields the protein CASSSTQDSRNYGYTF.

On this clone: Within the sample, other DNA sequences also encode this same CDR3. This chain connects TRBV7-2 to TRBJ1-5; D remains ambiguous. The V end lost 5 bases, the J end lost 2 bases, and 7 bases lay between the germline ends. Germline assignment: CDR1 SGHTA and CDR2 FQGNSA. The CDR3 runs to 13 residues. CDR3 amino acids: CASSLRGNQPQHF. The CDR3 region has the DNA TGTGCCAGCAGCCTACGGGGCAATCAGCCCCAGCATTTT. Drawing the rest from reference TRBV7-2 and TRBJ1-5, the complete variable domain is GAGVSQSPSNKVTEKGKDVELRCDPISGHTALYWYRQSLGQGLEFLIYFQGNSAPDKSGLPSDRFSAERTGGSVSTLTIQRTQQEDSAVYLCASSLRGNQPQHFGDGTRLSIL.

The rearrangement links TRBV29-1 to TRBJ2-7, with D possibly being TRBD2 (6 bases). The CDR3 length is 13 residues. Germline V gene data show CDR1 as SQVTM and CDR2 as ANQGSEA. Between the trimmed V and J ends, which lost 4 bases and 2 bases, there was a span of 12 bases. The CDR3 spells CSVVGGQTYEQYF. As DNA, the CDR3 is TGCAGCGTTGTAGGAGGGCAGACCTACGAGCAGTACTTC.

V usage is TRBV4-2 and J usage is TRBJ2-7; D is ambiguous. This CDR3 has 14 residues. V dropped 4 bases and J dropped 3 bases, with 13 bases sitting between them. Germline V gene sequence: CDR1 LGHNA, CDR2 YNFKEQ. Here the CDR3 reads CASSPDRQDYEQYF. CDR3 bases: TGTGCCAGCAGCCCTGATCGCCAGGACTACGAGCAGTACTTC.